This T cell receptor beta chain was captured in a study of T-cell reconstitution after alpha-beta-depleted transplantation in children. This clonotype was found many times. Unique molecular identifiers were built into the TCRbeta library. TCRdb itself ran the PCR reads through MiXCR, one entry per CDR3 protein. Among some 200,000 distinct CDR3 sequences listed, about 14% were seen once. The germline CDR1 and CDR2 sequences are DFQATT and SNEGSKA (reference sequence). This CDR3 has 12 residues. V shed 5 bases and J shed 6 bases, with 11 bases lying between them. This chain uses TRBV20-1 with TRBJ2-1; D is perhaps TRBD2 (6 bases). The receptor was derived from a human donor who donated a stem cell graft to a child with acute lymphoblastic leukemia. The sequencing used PBMCs from the stem cell graft donor, collected from the stem cell graft. CDR3 sequence (DNA): TGCAGTGCTCAGCCGCGGGGCAATGAGCAGTTCTTC. Its protein is CSAQPRGNEQFF.